What follows is one T cell receptor (beta chain) and its context. The PCR had 60 Vbeta and 13 Jbeta primers. The protocol was immunoSEQ multiplex PCR, while the TCRdb copy is restricted to in-frame clones and leaves out a portion. This sample has some 200,000 clones, with less than 80% found just once. Looked up from germline, CDR1 is MNHEY and CDR2 is SVGAGI. The CDR3 has 14 amino acids. With 6 bases clipped from V and 3 bases from J, the junction kept 2 bases outside the gene matches. The sample comes from a study of cytomegalovirus exposure and HLA in healthy donors. Sequencing was done on a sample of PBMCs. The chain joins TRBV6-5 to TRBJ2-7, with TRBD2 matching over 13 bases. This TCR derives from a middle-aged man in good health and CMV-seronegative. CDR3 amino acids: CASRGLAGIYEQYF. CDR3 sequence (DNA): TGTGCCAGCAGGGGACTAGCGGGAATCTACGAGCAGTACTTC.